Following are 4 T cell receptor beta chains from one sample sequenced in a study of blood T cells in healthy people across ages. Using a J-beta primer mix together with a sample-barcoded 5' primer, a second PCR was run for roughly 7 to 12 cycles. TCRdb used MiXCR to reprocess the 5' RACE reads, holding one entry per CDR3 protein. This table has fewer than 950,000 distinct CDR3 sequences, about 34% appearing once. Source material: blood. These receptor sequences come from a man younger than 30 in good health.

The chain uses TRBV20-1 and TRBJ1-6; D call uncertain. The V gene lost 6 bases and the J gene lost 8 bases, with 20 bases spanning the gap. The CDR3 is made up of 15 amino acids. The V gene's germline CDR1 is DFQATT and CDR2 SNEGSKA (reference sequence). Written as DNA, the CDR3 is TGCAGTGCAAGAAGGACGGCGGCGAGGGATTCACCCCTCCACTTT. It encodes CSARRTAARDSPLHF.

This chain joins TRBV30 and TRBJ2-1; D call uncertain. Germline V gives CDR1 GTSNPN, CDR2 SVGIG (reference sequence). The CDR3 has 11 amino acids. The ends were cut back, 3 bases at V and 14 bases at J, with 14 bases in the middle. The CDR3 sequence is CAWSEATPEFF. The CDR3 DNA reads TGTGCCTGGAGCGAAGCTACCCCGGAGTTCTTC.

This clonotype was detected a few times. Relative to the germline gene, one junction end is altered; a read error may explain this. V and J are TRBV25-1 and TRBJ1-2, with D perhaps TRBD1 (5 bases). In germline, CDR1 is MGHDK, CDR2 SYGVNS. The CDR3 is 14 residues long. The CDR3: CASSETRGNYGHTF. The CDR3 nucleotides read TGTGCCAGCAGTGAAACCCGGGGGAACTATGGCCACACCTTC.

The chain has TRBV5-1 and TRBJ1-1; D gene uncertain. Germline loops: CDR1 SGHRS, CDR2 YFSETQ. Trimming stripped 3 bases from V and 2 bases from J, with 11 bases between. The CDR3 length is 14 residues. CDR3: CASSSSDGNTEAFF. CDR3 nucleotide sequence: TGCGCCAGCAGCTCCTCTGACGGCAACACTGAAGCTTTCTTT.